The clone carrying this TCR beta chain was counted a few times. Its antigen is as yet unknown. These data originate in a study of cytotoxic CD8 clonotypes in ibrutinib-treated CLL. Overall study: Across samples, productive templates numbered a few hundred thousand and productive rearrangements reached 80,000 to 95,000 on average.

Study observations and caveats: Sustained-remission and progressing patients diverged in sampling times.

There are 14 residues in the CDR3. V gave up 4 bases and J gave up 12 bases, with 19 bases separating them. Germline assignment: CDR1 LNHDA and CDR2 SQIVND (reference sequence). Using immunoSEQ multiplex PCR, the repertoire was profiled, and TCRdb retains in-frame clones only, with some absent. The repertoire includes approximately 91,000 clones, roughly three quarters of them detected once, and more than 4.5% sits in the top ten. Genomic DNA in a quantity of roughly 2 micrograms was derived from cryopreserved PBMCs for TCR beta libraries. The sample consisted of PBMCs, taken after 12 months of ibrutinib treatment. The genes are TRBV19 and TRBJ2-1; D is unresolved. This receptor was identified in a human donor with chronic lymphocytic leukemia. CDR3 DNA sequence: TGTGCCAGTAGTAAAACACAGAGACCGAGGTTGCAGTTCTTC. Its protein is CASSKTQRPRLQFF.